This passage covers 27 T cell receptor beta chains from one sample sequenced in a study of post-analysis software for immune sequencing data. Prepared TCR beta cDNA libraries contained unique molecular identifiers. TCRdb itself ran the PCR reads through MiXCR, one entry per CDR3 protein. The table records 160,000 or so distinct CDR3 sequences, about 37% of them present only once. The material sequenced was blood, taken after autologous hematopoietic stem cell transplantation. These receptors all come from a girl aged 5 to 17 with multiple sclerosis.

DNA of the CDR3: TGTGCCAGCAGTTTAGTTTCCGTGCCTGAGCAGTTCTTC. This sequence encodes CASSLVSVPEQFF. The chain joins TRBV12-3 or TRBV12-4 to TRBJ2-1; no clear D gene. V was clipped by 1 base and J by 9 bases, with 10 bases between them. The length of the CDR3 is 13 residues.

This clonotype was found a few times. This chain connects TRBV7-3 to TRBJ2-2; D is uncertain. Trimming removed 5 bases at V and 6 bases at J, with 16 bases between. The CDR3 consists of 15 residues. Germline lookup yields CDR1 SGHTA and CDR2 FQGTGA. CDR3 coding DNA: TGTGCCAGCAGCCCCCGGCCCGGAGTCCCCGGGGAGCTGTTTTTT. Translation: CASSPRPGVPGELFF.

The chain recombines TRBV4-2 with TRBJ2-3, with no clear D. Germline CDR1 and CDR2: LGHNA and YNFKEQ. V was pared by 0 bases and J by 6 bases, with 7 bases between. The CDR3 length is 13 residues. CDR3 loop: CASSQDKDDTQYF. CDR3 nucleotide sequence: TGTGCCAGCAGCCAAGATAAGGACGATACGCAGTATTTT.

The chain recombines TRBV5-1 with TRBJ1-1; no clear D gene. Germline V gene data show CDR1 as SGHRS and CDR2 as YFSETQ. The V end was cut by 8 bases, the J end by 8 bases, with 22 bases between. The CDR3 extends over 14 amino acids. The CDR3 loop is CASQNVTGPPEAFF. CDR3 in DNA: TGCGCCAGTCAGAATGTTACGGGCCCCCCCGAAGCTTTCTTT.

V is TRBV19 and J is TRBJ2-1; D not resolved. Per the germline V gene, CDR1 is LNHDA and CDR2 is SQIVND (reference sequence). The CDR3 covers 13 residues. The V end was cut by 1 base, the J end by 6 bases, with 7 bases between. The DNA for the CDR3 is TGTGCCAGTAGTATAGGCCTCCCCAATGAGCAGTTCTTC. Translated: CASSIGLPNEQFF.

This chain links TRBV14 with TRBJ1-1; D is undetermined. The CDR3 runs 14 residues. V lost 1 base and J lost 1, with 7 bases in between. The V gene's germline CDR1 is SGHDN and CDR2 FVKESK. In DNA, the CDR3 is TGTGCCAGCAGCCAAGGTCCAGCGAACACTGAAGCTTTCTTT. Its translation: CASSQGPANTEAFF.

Written as DNA, the CDR3 is TGTGCCAGCAGTTGGACATCAGATGATACGCAGTATTTT. Protein product: CASSWTSDDTQYF. The chain carries TRBV28 and TRBJ2-3; D perhaps matches TRBD1 (5 bases). The germline V gene has CDR1 MDHEN and CDR2 SYDVKM. There are 13 residues in the CDR3. With 4 bases removed from V and 6 bases from J, the gap between germline ends came to 11 bases.

The chain is built from TRBV13 and TRBJ2-5; 7 bases agree with TRBD2. V trimming: 8 bases; J trimming: 11 bases; junction bases outside the gene matches: 20. The CDR3 is made up of 15 amino acids. Germline CDR1 and CDR2: PRHDT and FYEKMQ (reference sequence). Written as DNA, the CDR3 is TGTGCCAGCTCGACTCTGAGCGGGGACCTGGGGGAGCAGTACTTC. It translates to CASSTLSGDLGEQYF. Based on the CDR3 plus reference TRBV13 and TRBJ2-5, the full variable domain is AAGVIQSPRHLIKEKRETATLKCYPIPRHDTVYWYQQGPGQDPQFLISFYEKMQSDKGSIPDRFSAQQFSDYHSELNMSSLELGDSALYFCASSTLSGDLGEQYFGPGTRLLVL.

This clonotype was observed a few times. V is TRBV6-2 or TRBV6-3 and J is TRBJ2-5, with 14 bases identical to TRBD2. The CDR3 totals 15 residues. The germline CDR1 and CDR2 sequences are MNHEY and SVGEGT. V shed 0 bases, J shed 11 bases, and the junction held 5 bases outside the gene matches. CDR3 DNA: TGTGCCAGCAGTTACTCGGGACTAGCGGGAGTCCGGCAGTACTTC. Translated, it gives CASSYSGLAGVRQYF.

This clonotype was recorded a few times. The germline gene is not matched at one end of the junction; a read error may be the cause. V usage is TRBV20-1 and J usage is TRBJ2-7; 14 bases agree with TRBD2. CDR3 size: 16 residues. Germline V CDR1 and CDR2: DFQATT, SNEGSKA (reference sequence). CDR3 amino acids: CSARLFGTSGSIERYF. The CDR3 DNA sequence: TGCAGTGCTAGACTGTTTGGGACTAGCGGGAGTATCGAGCGGTACTTC.

This clonotype showed up many times. V gene TRBV12-3 or TRBV12-4 combines with J gene TRBJ2-4; possibly TRBD2 for D (6 bases). This CDR3 region has 15 residues. Trimming cost V 8 bases and J 8 bases, with 22 bases left between them. The CDR3 is CASAPALVPGDIQYF. CDR3 DNA: TGTGCCAGCGCCCCGGCGTTAGTCCCGGGGGACATTCAGTACTTC.

The chain couples TRBV7-6 to TRBJ1-5; D gene uncertain. The CDR3 is made up of 16 amino acids. Trimming cost V 4 bases and J 4 bases, with 17 bases left between them. Germline values: CDR1 SGHVS, CDR2 FNYEAQ. The CDR3 is CASSSVPGNRNQPQHF. DNA of the CDR3: TGTGCCAGCAGCTCGGTCCCCGGGAACCGAAATCAGCCCCAGCATTTT.

At least ten counts were recorded for this clonotype. The chain links TRBV29-1 to TRBJ2-3; D is perhaps TRBD2 (5 bases). Looked up from germline, CDR1 is SQVTM and CDR2 is ANQGSEA. V dropped 4 bases and J dropped 1 base, with 12 bases sitting between them. The CDR3 is made up of 14 amino acids. The CDR3 reads CSVGQGLGTDTQYF. The CDR3 DNA follows: TGCAGCGTTGGGCAAGGACTCGGCACAGATACGCAGTATTTT.

This clonotype was picked up a small number of times. This chain joins TRBV28 and TRBJ2-5; 7 positions agree with TRBD1. CDR1 is MDHEN and CDR2 is SYDVKM in the germline V gene. This CDR3 is 14 amino acids long. Trimming removed 6 bases from V and 5 bases from J; junction bases left unmatched: 9. CDR3 sequence: CASSNRGGMETQYF. In DNA, the CDR3 is TGTGCCAGCAGCAACAGGGGTGGGATGGAGACCCAGTACTTC.

This clonotype occurred once. The chain combines TRBV7-2 with TRBJ2-1; the match to TRBD2 covers 8 bases. V was pared by 2 bases and J by 6 bases, with 9 bases of the junction left unmatched. CDR1 is SGHTA, CDR2 FQGNSA, per germline. This CDR3 spans 16 amino acids. This CDR3 reads CASSLRISGSRNEQFF. For the CDR3, the DNA is TGTGCCAGCAGCTTACGGATCAGCGGGAGCCGCAATGAGCAGTTCTTC.

V gene TRBV29-1 combines with J gene TRBJ2-1; D is perhaps TRBD2 (5 bases). V dropped 4 bases and J dropped 13 bases, with 17 bases sitting between them. This CDR3 has 12 residues. Germline CDR1 reads SQVTM; CDR2 reads ANQGSEA. Written as DNA, the CDR3 is TGCAGCGTTGGGTTTACTTGGGAGACCCAGTTCTTC. Its translation: CSVGFTWETQFF.

The V gene is TRBV3-1, the J gene TRBJ1-1; D may be TRBD1 (5 bases). Germline V CDR1 and CDR2: LGHDT, YNNKEL (reference sequence). Trimming stripped 0 bases from V and 0 bases from J, with 11 bases between. This CDR3 is built from 16 residues. CDR3 in amino acids: CASSQDYDRVNTEAFF. CDR3 bases: TGTGCCAGCAGCCAAGATTATGACAGAGTGAACACTGAAGCTTTCTTT.

This clonotype was counted a few times. The chain combines TRBV20-1 with TRBJ1-2; no reliable D call. The CDR3 is 13 amino acids. Trimming took off 3 bases at V and 1 base at J, with 9 bases between the two ends. Per the germline V gene, CDR1 is DFQATT and CDR2 is SNEGSKA (reference sequence). The CDR3 sequence is CSASAPSNYGYTF. CDR3 nucleotide sequence: TGCAGTGCTAGCGCCCCCAGTAACTATGGCTACACCTTC.

The rearrangement joins TRBV29-1 to TRBJ2-2; D gene ambiguous. V lost 4 bases and J lost 2, with 14 bases in between. Germline CDR1 reads SQVTM; CDR2 reads ANQGSEA. The CDR3 is 15 residues long. The CDR3 DNA sequence: TGCAGCGTTGGCGTTCTAGGCGGAAACACCGGGGAGCTGTTTTTT. Translated, it gives CSVGVLGGNTGELFF.

This chain links TRBV29-1 with TRBJ2-5, with TRBD1 matching over 10 bases. V lost 7 bases, J lost 5 bases, and 19 bases stayed unmatched. Germline lookup yields CDR1 SQVTM and CDR2 ANQGSEA. The CDR3 has 17 amino acids. CDR3 region: CSALEVPGQGFRETQYF. In DNA form, the CDR3 reads TGCAGCGCCCTAGAGGTACCGGGACAGGGGTTTCGGGAGACCCAGTACTTC.

This clonotype has more than one count but fewer than ten. The chain employs TRBV19 and TRBJ1-5, with D unresolved. In germline, CDR1 is LNHDA, CDR2 SQIVND (reference sequence). This CDR3 contains 13 residues. The V end was cut by 3 bases, the J end by 5 bases, with 8 bases between. The CDR3 DNA reads as TGTGCCAGTAGTATCTCAGTGGATCAGCCCCAGCATTTT. As protein: CASSISVDQPQHF. The whole variable domain, filled in from reference TRBV19 and TRBJ1-5, reads DGGITQSPKYLFRKEGQNVTLSCEQNLNHDAMYWYRQDPGQGLRLIYYSQIVNDFQKGDIAEGYSVSREKKESFPLTVTSAQKNPTAFYLCASSISVDQPQHFGDGTRLSIL.

This clonotype showed up just a few times. The chain combines TRBV20-1 with TRBJ2-5; tentatively, D is TRBD1 or TRBD2 (5 bases each). CDR1 is DFQATT and CDR2 is SNEGSKA in the germline V gene (reference sequence). V shed 5 bases and J shed 5 bases, with 6 bases lying between them. This CDR3 is built from 10 residues. The CDR3 DNA sequence: TGCAGTGCTTGGGGGGAGACCCAGTACTTC. This codes for CSAWGETQYF.

The V call is TRBV6-2 or TRBV6-3, the J call TRBJ2-3, with 8 bases identical to TRBD2. Germline-derived CDR1 and CDR2 are MNHEY and SVGEGT. The CDR3 is 14 residues long. Trimming took 6 bases from V and 2 from J; bases not matched to a gene: 4. For the CDR3, the DNA is TGTGCCAGCAGGAAACTAGCGGCCACAGATACGCAGTATTTT. This translates into CASRKLAATDTQYF.

The chain combines TRBV7-2 with TRBJ1-2; TRBD1 matches 10 bases. This CDR3 region has 16 residues. Germline-derived CDR1 and CDR2 are SGHTA and FQGNSA. J gave up 1 base and V 5 bases, and 7 bases lay outside the gene matches. The CDR3 DNA sequence: TGTGCCAGCAGCCCTACCGGGACAGGGGTTAACTATGGCTACACCTTC. Its protein product is CASSPTGTGVNYGYTF.

With regard to this clonotype: Mismatch with germline at one junction end may stem from a read error. J is TRBJ2-1 and V is TRBV5-1, with D possibly called TRBD1 or TRBD2 (5 bases each). CDR1 and CDR2 (germline): SGHRS, YFSETQ. This CDR3 contains 15 residues. CDR3 region: CASSLGWGADNEQIF. In nucleotides, the CDR3 is TGCGCCAGCAGCCTTGGGTGGGGAGCGGACAATGAGCAGATCTTC.

Many counts were recorded for this clonotype. J is TRBJ2-1 and V is TRBV5-1, with 9 bases lining up with TRBD2. The V gene end was trimmed by 4 bases and the J gene end by 8 bases; junction bases not matched to a gene: 10. There are 15 residues in the CDR3. The germline V gene encodes CDR1 SGHRS and CDR2 YFSETQ. CDR3: CASSGGLALGDEQFF. DNA of the CDR3: TGCGCCAGCAGCGGGGGACTAGCCCTCGGGGATGAGCAGTTCTTC.

This clonotype was counted between two and nine times. As DNA, the CDR3 is TGTGCCTGGAGTCGACTACTAGCCGGCGTCTACGAGCAGTACTTC. This gives the protein CAWSRLLAGVYEQYF. The chain employs TRBV30 and TRBJ2-7; maybe TRBD2 (6 bases). The CDR3 has 15 residues. Germline V CDR1 and CDR2: GTSNPN, SVGIG (reference sequence). Trimming took 2 bases from V and 3 from J, leaving 17 bases between them. The variable domain in full, completed from reference TRBV30 and TRBJ2-7, reads SQTIHQWPATLVQPVGSPLSLECTVEGTSNPNLYWYRQAAGRGLQLLFYSVGIGQISSEVPQNLSASRPQDRQFILSSKKLLLSDSGFYLCAWSRLLAGVYEQYFGPGTRLTVT.